A selection of T cell receptor beta chains follows, all from one sample in a study of T cell responses to AZD1222 COVID-19 vaccine. The data were produced by immunoSEQ multiplex PCR, yet TCRdb's version contains in-frame clones alone and is incomplete. The data hold 70,000 to 100,000 clones, with roughly 85% observed a single time. This sample comprised peripheral blood, obtained 28 days after the second AZD1222 dose. The origin of the receptors is an adult who received the AZD1222 COVID-19 vaccine. CDR3s include the opening cysteine and the closing phenylalanine or tryptophan.

j_call v_call cdr3_aa
TRBJ1-2 TRBV10-3 CAITPDRGYGYTF
TRBJ1-5 TRBV28 CASSIRGLGQPQHF
TRBJ2-1 TRBV18 CASSPTSGGVNEQFF
TRBJ1-1 TRBV10-3 CAMGGQGAATEAFF
TRBJ1-4 TRBV10-3 CAISTNEKLFF
TRBJ1-4 TRBV5-1 CASSPHDTKNEKLFF
TRBJ2-1 TRBV19 CASSPPGGGRVSEQFF
TRBJ1-4 TRBV11-2 CASSRTGGIGTNEKLFF
TRBJ2-7 TRBV25-1 CASSDWVDRGADEQYF
TRBJ1-4 TRBV11-2 CASTQELGEKLFF
TRBJ1-2 TRBV7-9 CASSGGSVVSGYTF
TRBJ2-2 TRBV28 CASSFPVLARAGELFF
TRBJ2-1 TRBV5-5 CASSLVQDLINEQFF
TRBJ1-6 TRBV7-2 CASSPLYRQGANSPLHF
TRBJ1-6 TRBV7-9 CASSFPDSPLHF
TRBJ2-5 TRBV15 CATSRRLAGGQETQYF
TRBJ2-1 TRBV27 CASTTRGASLINEQFF
TRBJ1-5 TRBV28 CASSVGPRTGDQPQHF
TRBJ2-7 TRBV6-2/TRBV6-3 CASSHPSGRSSSYEQYF
TRBJ1-5 TRBV19 CASRGQVYSNQPQHF
TRBJ2-7 TRBV5-4 CASSLGTVSSYEQYF
TRBJ2-5 TRBV15 CATRYYAEQETQYF
TRBJ2-1 TRBV19 CASSPRDRSGNEQFF
TRBJ2-1 TRBV19 CASSTDSFNEQFF
TRBJ2-5 TRBV4-1 CASSQLAGGKETQYF
TRBJ1-4 TRBV28 CASRAGVRRATNEKLFF
TRBJ2-7 TRBV18 CASSPVPPTGAYEQYF
TRBJ1-2 TRBV6-2/TRBV6-3 CASSRDINYGYTF
TRBJ2-1 TRBV30 CAWSGADNEQFF
TRBJ1-1 TRBV4-3 CASSHGTGAWNTEAFF
TRBJ1-6 TRBV5-1 CASSLSGEGRSPLHF
TRBJ1-2 TRBV12-3/TRBV12-4 CASSSDSYGYTF
TRBJ2-3 TRBV6-5 CASSYRDRADTQYF
TRBJ2-7 TRBV24-1 CATSDPGYEQYF
TRBJ2-5 TRBV5-1 CASSLQDQETQYF
TRBJ2-4 TRBV28 CASSPPGGKNIQYF
TRBJ1-4 TRBV19 CASSSQRRNNEKLFF
TRBJ1-2 TRBV7-3 CASSPTVNYGYTF
TRBJ1-2 TRBV6-1 CASSESFYGYTF
TRBJ2-1 TRBV21-1 CASSKPHSGRDDNEQFF
TRBJ2-5 TRBV5-4 CASSSTPGRPQGTQYF
TRBJ1-4 TRBV5-6 CASRSLEGSTNEKLFF
TRBJ1-3 TRBV18 CASSSDRLSGNTIYF
TRBJ1-5 TRBV6-2/TRBV6-3 CASSLTGTQPQHF
TRBJ2-3 TRBV2 CASRIGTLGSTDTQYF